This T cell receptor beta chain was documented in a study of blood T cell repertoires in COVID-19. Across the whole study: Nucleic acid was either cDNA or gDNA, and it came from T cells, B-cell-depleted T cells, or PBMCs.

In the study's own analysis: Estimation of nucleated cell counts relied on the amplification of reference gene primers. Only in-frame clones appear in the TCRdb table, and some are missing; sequencing was by immunoSEQ multiplex PCR. V and J calls and clone size come straight from that table; D and trimming were deduced from the DNA. The sample lists around 190,000 clones, 84% occurring once. Trimming took 10 bases from V and 7 from J; bases not matched to a gene: 7. CDR3 length: 13 residues. This receptor was obtained from a woman in her twenties or thirties who had been exposed to COVID-19. Material: PBMCs or T cells enriched from blood (not recorded which). This chain uses TRBV12-3 or TRBV12-4 with TRBJ1-3; 10 bases are a match to TRBD1. The CDR3 DNA follows: TGTGCCACCAGACAGGGGGCGCGGAACACCATATATTTT. Its translation is CATRQGARNTIYF.